This T cell receptor beta chain is from a study of blood T cell repertoires in COVID-19. CDR3 size: 16 residues. Germline CDR1 MNHEY, CDR2 SMNVEV (reference sequence). The junction had 8 bases not matched to a gene; V was cut back by 5 bases and J by 3 bases. Patients of the Seattle cohort, enrolled during active infection, were followed longitudinally. Some clones are missing from TCRdb's copy, which holds only in-frame ones; the method was immunoSEQ multiplex PCR. The sample contains about 300,000 clones, roughly 84% of which appear only once. The chain uses TRBV27 and TRBJ2-3; 10 bases line up with TRBD2. The TCR comes from a human donor with COVID-19, enrolled during active disease. The donor label of this sample is uncertain. Specimen: peripheral blood. For the CDR3, the DNA is TGTGCCAGCAGTCAGAATAGCGGGAGGAGGACAGATACGCAGTATTTT. It is translated as CASSQNSGRRTDTQYF.